This T cell receptor (beta chain) was captured by sequencing in a study of beta chain features in type 1 diabetes. V was cut by 0 bases and J by 1 base, with 12 bases left in between. The CDR3 has 15 amino acids. The V gene's germline CDR1 is GTSNPN and CDR2 SVGIG (reference sequence). Expressed TCRB transcripts got sequenced, as all isolated RNA was reverse transcribed. About 4 million reads per sample were averaged for naive, central memory and regulatory samples. Libraries were prepared by immunoSEQ multiplex PCR; TCRdb keeps only in-frame clonotypes and omits some of them. The table lists 130,000 to 150,000 clones, 6.9% of them singletons.

This sequence originates from a woman in her twenties or thirties in good health. Sequenced input: central memory CD4+ T cells from blood. The chain links TRBV30 to TRBJ1-2; D unclear. The CDR3 sequence is CAWSVSGLFNYGYTF. CDR3 in DNA: TGTGCCTGGAGTGTTTCGGGATTATTTAACTATGGCTACACCTTC.